This is a list of T cell receptor beta chains from one sample in a study of T cell responses to AZD1222 COVID-19 vaccine. Generated by immunoSEQ multiplex PCR, the TCRdb table keeps only in-frame clones and is missing some. The data show approximately 130,000 clones, nearly 90% seen once. Sequenced here: peripheral blood, sampled 28 days after the second AZD1222 dose. The receptors here all came from an adult who received the AZD1222 COVID-19 vaccine. The CDR3 runs from the conserved cysteine through the conserved F or W.

V,J,length,CDR3
TRBV10-3,TRBJ1-2,12,CATGLQNYGYTF
TRBV4-2,TRBJ2-7,15,CASSPRGGGLDEQYF
TRBV7-3,TRBJ2-3,15,CASSSYGGSADTQYF
TRBV6-5,TRBJ2-7,12,CASHRDTHEQYF
TRBV30,TRBJ2-3,15,CAWSVQDRGTDTQYF
TRBV11-3,TRBJ1-3,13,CASSSDKGITIYF
TRBV3-1/TRBV3-2,TRBJ2-3,17,CASSQDSAGGYTDTQYF
TRBV4-3,TRBJ2-7,15,CASSTNRAVGYEQYF
TRBV10-1,TRBJ2-2,16,CASSDRPGANTGELFF
TRBV11-3,TRBJ1-1,13,CASSFTANTEAFF
TRBV4-2,TRBJ1-1,15,CASSQPPGGATEAFF
TRBV3-1/TRBV3-2,TRBJ2-1,14,CASSHAGGPYEQFF
TRBV29-1,TRBJ1-5,13,CSVEVGGNQPQHF
TRBV21-1,TRBJ2-5,16,CASSKESQAHQETQYF
TRBV3-1/TRBV3-2,TRBJ2-5,14,CASSQHRGQETQYF
TRBV9,TRBJ2-7,14,CASSVESGRDEQYF
TRBV2,TRBJ1-2,14,CASSETGGSLGYTF
TRBV4-3,TRBJ1-3,16,CASSQEFAGSGNTIYF
TRBV15,TRBJ2-3,12,CATSRDHHTQYF
TRBV5-1,TRBJ1-4,16,CASSQGFGQGYEKLFF
TRBV10-3,TRBJ2-7,11,CAISEAVEQYF
TRBV25-1,TRBJ2-2,13,CASEEANTGELFF
TRBV30,TRBJ2-3,13,CAWTSGGTDTQYF
TRBV18,TRBJ1-1,15,CASSPPQGGGTEAFF
TRBV3-1/TRBV3-2,TRBJ2-7,17,CASSQDSLAGYSYEQYF
TRBV27,TRBJ2-7,16,CASSSPGTSGSYEQYF
TRBV3-1/TRBV3-2,TRBJ2-1,17,CASSQDPLRWGGDEQFF
TRBV10-3,TRBJ1-2,15,CAISESGRHNYGYTF
TRBV5-4,TRBJ2-3,14,CASRASWSTDTQYF
TRBV7-7,TRBJ2-1,14,CASSPTVTYNEQFF
TRBV18,TRBJ2-2,14,CASSSFHMTGELFF
TRBV5-1,TRBJ1-6,14,CASSFGRGNSPLHF
TRBV6-5,TRBJ1-6,15,CASSYVEQGSSPLHF
TRBV6-5,TRBJ2-4,16,CASSYSGVAGRNIQYF
TRBV6-5,TRBJ1-2,13,CASSYLGRGSYTF
TRBV6-5,TRBJ1-1,14,CASSFGQGNTEAFF
TRBV19,TRBJ2-7,14,CASSPGQEVYEQYF
TRBV4-1,TRBJ1-6,13,CASSQEWVPPLHF
TRBV7-9,TRBJ1-2,15,CASIPGGGGDYGYTF
TRBV6-1,TRBJ1-2,15,CASSERDRAVYGYTF
TRBV7-9,TRBJ1-1,13,CASSSAAVGEAFF